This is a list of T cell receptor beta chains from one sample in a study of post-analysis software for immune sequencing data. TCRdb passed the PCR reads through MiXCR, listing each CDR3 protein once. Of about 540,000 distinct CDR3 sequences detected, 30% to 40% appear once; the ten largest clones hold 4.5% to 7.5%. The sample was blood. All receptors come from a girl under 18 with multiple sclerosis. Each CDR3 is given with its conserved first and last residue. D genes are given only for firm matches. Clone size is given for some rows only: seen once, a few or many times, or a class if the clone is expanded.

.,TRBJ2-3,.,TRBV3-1,CASSQARGGFGTDTQYF,TGTGCCAGCAGCCAAGCCAGGGGAGGGTTCGGCACAGATACGCAGTATTTT
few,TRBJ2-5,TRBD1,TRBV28,CASTLRDRQETQYF,TGTGCCAGCACCTTGAGGGACAGGCAAGAGACCCAGTACTTC
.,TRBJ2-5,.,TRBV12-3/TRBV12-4,CASSPQVTETQYF,TGTGCCAGCAGCCCTCAAGTTACAGAGACCCAGTACTTC
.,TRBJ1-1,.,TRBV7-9,CASTQVHSTEAFF,TGTGCCAGCACCCAGGTGCATTCCACTGAAGCTTTCTTT
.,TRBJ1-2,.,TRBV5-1,CASSPRWGETYGYTF,TGCGCCAGCAGCCCCCGTTGGGGGGAGACCTATGGCTACACCTTC
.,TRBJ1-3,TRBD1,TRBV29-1,CSVVPGQGATGNTIYF,TGCAGCGTTGTCCCGGGACAGGGGGCCACTGGAAACACCATATATTTT
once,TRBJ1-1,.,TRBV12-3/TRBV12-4,CASRPTGVGTEAFF,TGTGCCAGCAGACCGACAGGTGTCGGCACTGAAGCTTTCTTT
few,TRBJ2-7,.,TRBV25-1,CASSAQGLYYEQYF,TGTGCCAGCAGTGCCCAGGGGCTATACTACGAGCAGTACTTC
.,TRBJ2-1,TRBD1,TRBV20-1,CSAKARDRGYNEQFF,TGCAGTGCTAAAGCTCGGGACAGGGGCTACAATGAGCAGTTCTTC
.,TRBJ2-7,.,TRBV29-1,CSVEEGPSSYEQYF,TGCAGCGTTGAGGAGGGCCCGAGCTCCTACGAGCAGTACTTC
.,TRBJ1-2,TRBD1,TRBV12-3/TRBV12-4,CASSSGTGDGYTF,TGTGCCAGCAGTTCCGGGACAGGGGATGGCTACACCTTC
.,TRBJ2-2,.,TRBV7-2,CASSSRGGNTGELFF,TGTGCCAGCAGCTCGAGAGGGGGGAACACCGGGGAGCTGTTTTTT
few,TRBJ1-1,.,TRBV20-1,CRAGGRDTEAFF,TGCAGAGCCGGGGGCCGGGACACTGAAGCTTTCTTT
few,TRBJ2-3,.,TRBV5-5,CASSFGHSSTDTQYF,TGTGCCAGCAGCTTTGGACATTCTAGCACAGATACGCAGTATTTT
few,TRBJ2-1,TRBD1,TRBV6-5,CATYSRDRGGDEQFF,TGTGCCACTTACTCCCGGGACAGGGGAGGCGATGAGCAGTTCTTC
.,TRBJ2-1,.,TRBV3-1,CASSQSRAQGEQFF,TGTGCCAGCAGCCAATCTCGGGCACAAGGTGAGCAGTTCTTC
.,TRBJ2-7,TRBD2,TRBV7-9,CASSLGLAGTIYEQYF,TGTGCCAGCAGCCTGGGACTAGCGGGGACCATCTACGAGCAGTACTTC
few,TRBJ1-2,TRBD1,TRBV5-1,CASSGRDSVNYGYTF,TGCGCCAGCAGCGGTCGGGACAGCGTTAACTATGGCTACACCTTC
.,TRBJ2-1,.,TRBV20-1,CSARWLSSYNEQFF,TGCAGTGCTAGATGGCTGAGCTCCTACAATGAGCAGTTCTTC
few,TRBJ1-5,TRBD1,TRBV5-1,CASSLTGAGNQPQHF,TGTGCCAGCAGTTTAACAGGGGCGGGCAATCAGCCCCAGCATTTT
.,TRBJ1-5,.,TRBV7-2,CASSSQGGGNQPQHF,TGTGCCAGCAGCTCACAGGGAGGTGGGAATCAGCCCCAGCATTTT
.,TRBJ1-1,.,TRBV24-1,CATSDSSQGPEAFF,TGTGCCACCAGTGATTCCTCACAGGGACCAGAAGCTTTCTTT